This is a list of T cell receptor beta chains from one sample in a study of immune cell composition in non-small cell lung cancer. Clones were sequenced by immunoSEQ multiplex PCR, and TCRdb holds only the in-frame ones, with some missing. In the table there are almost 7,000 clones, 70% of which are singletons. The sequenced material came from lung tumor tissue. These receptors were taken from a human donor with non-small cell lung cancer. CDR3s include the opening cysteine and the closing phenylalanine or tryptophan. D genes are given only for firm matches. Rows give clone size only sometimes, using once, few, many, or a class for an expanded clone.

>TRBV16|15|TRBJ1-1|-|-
TGTGCCAGCAGCCAATCGACAGGTACGAACACTGAAGCTTTCTTT
CASSQSTGTNTEAFF
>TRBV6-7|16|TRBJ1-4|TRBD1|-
TGTGCCAGCACTCAGGGGGGAAAGGTAATTAAAGAAAAACTGTTTTTT
CASTQGGKVIKEKLFF
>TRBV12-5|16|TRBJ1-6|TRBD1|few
TGTGCTAGTGGTTTGGGAGGACAGGGGATAAGATCACCCCTCCACTTT
CASGLGGQGIRSPLHF
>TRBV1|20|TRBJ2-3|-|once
TGCACCAGCAGCGAGGGACCGAATGCCTATAGCGGGAGTCCCGCAGATACGCAGTATTTT
CTSSEGPNAYSGSPADTQYF
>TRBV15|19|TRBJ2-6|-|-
TGTGCCACCAGCAGAGGTGGGGCCGTTCTCTTCTCTGGGGCCAACGTCCTGACTTTC
CATSRGGAVLFSGANVLTF
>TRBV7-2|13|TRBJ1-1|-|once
TGTGCCAGCAGCTTATACAGGGCCTCTGAAGCTTTCTTT
CASSLYRASEAFF
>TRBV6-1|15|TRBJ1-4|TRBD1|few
TGTGCCAGCAGTTTCCGGACAGGGACTAATGAAAAACTGTTTTTT
CASSFRTGTNEKLFF
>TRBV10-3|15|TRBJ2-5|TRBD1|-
TGTGCCATCGCCCGTGGGGACAGGGTGGGGGAGACCCAGTACTTC
CAIARGDRVGETQYF
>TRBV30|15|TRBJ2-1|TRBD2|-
TGTGCCTGGACCGGGGACTACCGCTTCAACAATGAGCAGTTCTTC
CAWTGDYRFNNEQFF
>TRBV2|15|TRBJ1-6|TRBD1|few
TGTGCCAGCACCCGGACAGGGCTCCCTTTTTCACCCCTCCACTTT
CASTRTGLPFSPLHF